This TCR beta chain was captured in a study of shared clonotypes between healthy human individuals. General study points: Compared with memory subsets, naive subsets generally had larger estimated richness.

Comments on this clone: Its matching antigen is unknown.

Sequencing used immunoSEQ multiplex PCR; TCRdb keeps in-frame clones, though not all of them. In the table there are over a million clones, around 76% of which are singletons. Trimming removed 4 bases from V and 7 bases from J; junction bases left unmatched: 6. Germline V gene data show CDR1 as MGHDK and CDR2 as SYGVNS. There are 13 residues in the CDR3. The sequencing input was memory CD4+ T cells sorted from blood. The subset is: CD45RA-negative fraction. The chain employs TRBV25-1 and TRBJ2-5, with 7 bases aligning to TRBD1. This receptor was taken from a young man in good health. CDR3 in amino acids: CASSVLTGSTQYF. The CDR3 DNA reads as TGTGCCAGCAGTGTCCTGACAGGGTCGACCCAGTACTTC. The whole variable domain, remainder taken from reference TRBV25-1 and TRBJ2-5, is EADIYQTPRYLVIGTGKKITLECSQTMGHDKMYWYQQDPGMELHLIHYSYGVNSTEKGDLSSESTVSRIRTEHFPLTLESARPSHTSQYLCASSVLTGSTQYFGPGTRLLVL.